This TCR beta chain was recovered during a study of beta chain features in type 1 diabetes. Expressed TCRB transcripts were sequenced because the isolated RNA had all been reverse transcribed beforehand. The table came from immunoSEQ multiplex PCR; TCRdb's copy has only in-frame clones and leaves some out. Of hundreds of thousands of clones in the sample, approximately 15% were seen once. The table lists this clone with a few counts. Looked up from germline, CDR1 is MNHEY and CDR2 is SVGAGI. V shed 6 bases and J 6 bases; nucleotides not matched to a gene: 5. The CDR3 is 15 amino acids. Source material: naive CD4+ T cells from blood. The sequence came from a man under 40 in good health. The rearrangement joins TRBV6-5 to TRBJ2-1; 13 bases are shared with TRBD2. The CDR3 sequence is CASRLTSGRANEQFF. CDR3 nucleotides: TGTGCCAGCAGACTCACTAGCGGGAGGGCCAATGAGCAGTTCTTC.